The rows below give T cell receptor beta chains drawn from one sample of a study of T cell responses to AZD1222 COVID-19 vaccine. Method: immunoSEQ multiplex PCR; TCRdb's copy keeps in-frame clones and lacks some. The sample includes 55,000 to 65,000 clones, about three quarters of them seen just once. Sequenced material: peripheral blood, taken 28 days after the second AZD1222 dose. These TCRs come from an adult who received the AZD1222 COVID-19 vaccine. Each CDR3 is given with its conserved first and last residue. The D gene is left open where the match is weak. Clone size, where shown, is once, few, many, or a class for clones that have expanded.

. TRBJ1-2 TRBV11-2 . TGTGCCAGCTCGGAAGGCAGGGGTGGCTATGGCTACACCTTC CASSEGRGGYGYTF
. TRBJ1-3 TRBV5-1 TRBD1 TGCGCCAGCAGCTTGGACTGGCAGGGGGCTCCTGGAAACACCATATATTTT CASSLDWQGAPGNTIYF
. TRBJ1-6 TRBV28 TRBD1 TGTGCCAGCAGTGTGGGACAGAACCTAACGCCCCTCCACTTT CASSVGQNLTPLHF
. TRBJ2-6 TRBV27 . TGTGCCAGCAGTTTCTCTGGGGCCAACGTCCTGACTTTC CASSFSGANVLTF
once TRBJ2-1 TRBV11-3 TRBD2 TGTGCCAGCAGCTTTCGACTAGCGGGGGGGCTCGAGCAGTTCTTC CASSFRLAGGLEQFF
. TRBJ2-7 TRBV14 . TGTGCCAGCAGTCCTAAGGTGGGGGGCTCCTACGAGCAGTACTTC CASSPKVGGSYEQYF
. TRBJ1-2 TRBV28 . TGTGCCAGCAGTTTTCGTCAGGGTATTGGCTACACCTTC CASSFRQGIGYTF
. TRBJ1-6 TRBV9 . TGTGCCAGCAGCCGGGACGGCGATAATTCACCCCTCCACTTT CASSRDGDNSPLHF
few TRBJ2-5 TRBV11-2 TRBD2 TGTGCCAGCAGCTTGACTAGCGGGGGGGAGACCCAGTACTTC CASSLTSGGETQYF
. TRBJ1-1 TRBV10-3 . TGTGCCATCAGGCCCCAAGGGGGAGAGGGCACTGAAGCTTTCTTT CAIRPQGGEGTEAFF
. TRBJ2-7 TRBV11-3 TRBD1 TGTGCCAGCAGCCGAGGACAGGGGGACGTCGGCGAGCAGTACTTC CASSRGQGDVGEQYF
. TRBJ1-5 TRBV21-1 . . CASSKVGVGTGGAEANQPQHF
. TRBJ1-5 TRBV18 . TGTGCCAGCTCTGGGTGGGGAGATCAGCCCCAGCATTTT CASSGWGDQPQHF
. TRBJ1-5 TRBV28 . TGTGCCAGCAGTTTAGTCAGCAATCAGCCCCAGCATTTT CASSLVSNQPQHF
. TRBJ2-2 TRBV7-9 . TGTGCCAGCAGCTCAGGTCGGGATCTCACCGGGGAGCTGTTTTTT CASSSGRDLTGELFF
. TRBJ2-7 TRBV6-5 . TGTGCCAGCAGTTACTCTCCCCTCGAGCAGTACTTC CASSYSPLEQYF
. TRBJ1-2 TRBV29-1 TRBD1 TGCAGCGTTGAATCCCCGACAGGGAGGGGAGGCTACACCTTC CSVESPTGRGGYTF
once TRBJ2-7 TRBV5-1 TRBD1 TGCGCCAGCAGCTTGCAGGGGGCCGAGCAGTACTTC CASSLQGAEQYF
. TRBJ1-6 TRBV28 TRBD1 TGTGCCACTACGACAGGGAAGAATTCACCCCTCCACTTT CATTTGKNSPLHF
few TRBJ1-2 TRBV19 TRBD1 TGTGCCAGTAGTAGGCCGGACAGGGCGAGGGGCTACACCTTC CASSRPDRARGYTF
. TRBJ2-7 TRBV19 TRBD1 TGTGCCAGTAGTGTGACAGGGAGTTCCTACGAGCAGTACTTC CASSVTGSSYEQYF
few TRBJ2-1 TRBV7-9 . TGTGCCAGCAGCCTACAGGGTTCGAGCAATGAGCAGTTCTTC CASSLQGSSNEQFF
. TRBJ1-3 TRBV7-8 TRBD1 TGTGCCAGCAGCTTATATGCCAGAGGACAGGATTCCTCTGGAAACACCATATATTTT CASSLYARGQDSSGNTIYF
. TRBJ1-1 TRBV2 TRBD1 TGTGCCAGCAGTGTCCGGGACAGGAGCACTGAAGCTTTCTTT CASSVRDRSTEAFF
. TRBJ1-2 TRBV5-1 . TGCGCCAGCAGCCCTAGCCCGGGACTTAACTATGGCTACACCTTC CASSPSPGLNYGYTF
. TRBJ1-6 TRBV21-1 . TGTGCCAGCAGCCCTCCCTCACAGGGCCCATATTCACCCCTCCACTTT CASSPPSQGPYSPLHF
. TRBJ1-1 TRBV6-5 . TGTGCCAGTGGGTCCGCCGGAACAACTGAAGCTTTCTTT CASGSAGTTEAFF
. TRBJ1-6 TRBV27 . TGTGCCAGCAGTTTACAGGGGCCAGATTCACCCCTCCACTTT CASSLQGPDSPLHF
. TRBJ1-5 TRBV7-2 . TGTGCCAGCAGCTTCCGGGGGGCTGAAAATCAGCCCCAGCATTTT CASSFRGAENQPQHF
. TRBJ1-3 TRBV2 . TGTGCCAGCACCAGATCCGGACTCACTGGAAACACCATATATTTT CASTRSGLTGNTIYF
. TRBJ2-1 TRBV11-3 . TGTGCCAGCAGCTCTGATAGCTCCTACAATGAGCAGTTCTTC CASSSDSSYNEQFF
. TRBJ1-2 TRBV27 . TGTGCCAGCAGTCCCCGGGCTGTCGTCTTGGGACAACAGAAAAAGCATGGCTACACCTTC CASSPRAVVLGQQKKHGYTF
. TRBJ1-2 TRBV14 . TGTGCCAGCAGCCAAGAAAGGGGGATCTATGGCTACACCTTC CASSQERGIYGYTF
few TRBJ1-1 TRBV12-3/TRBV12-4 . TGTGCCAGCAGTTTAGCGGAGGGGGTTGAAGCTTTCTTT CASSLAEGVEAFF
once TRBJ2-3 TRBV11-1 TRBD2 TGTGCCAGCAGCTCCGGGACTAGCGGACTCACAGATACGCAGTATTTT CASSSGTSGLTDTQYF
. TRBJ1-4 TRBV7-2 . TGTGCCAGCAGTCTTGACGGAGGAAATGAAAAACTGTTTTTT CASSLDGGNEKLFF
. TRBJ1-5 TRBV28 TRBD1 TGTGCCAGCAGTAGTAACAGGGGAAATCAGCCCCAGCATTTT CASSSNRGNQPQHF
. TRBJ1-1 TRBV5-1 . TGCGCCAGCAGCCCAGACAAGGTGGTGAACACTGAAGCTTTCTTT CASSPDKVVNTEAFF
. TRBJ1-2 TRBV25-1 . TGTGCCAGCAGTGAGGCAGGAACTACCTATGGCGGCTACACCTTC CASSEAGTTYGGYTF
. TRBJ2-1 TRBV11-2 TRBD1 TGTGCCAGCAGCCCCGGGGACAGGGCCAATGAGCAGTTCTTC CASSPGDRANEQFF
. TRBJ2-7 TRBV6-6 . TGTGCCAGCAGTTACCCCACAGGGACGGTCCACGAGCAGTACTTC CASSYPTGTVHEQYF